This TCR beta chain was recovered during a study of HIV-infected patients and healthy controls. One entry per CDR3 protein, called by TCRdb with MiXCR from the 5' RACE reads. Of more than 60,000 distinct CDR3 sequences in the sample, 15% to 20% were seen once. This CDR3 comprises 14 residues. V lost 2 bases and J 7 bases, leaving 11 bases between the germline ends. J is TRBJ1-4 and V is TRBV12-3 or TRBV12-4; D gene uncertain. Material: CD4+ T cells from blood. The clonotype was recovered from a human donor in good health. CDR3 DNA sequence: TGTGCCAGCAGTTTACGAGGCCTCAGTGAAAAACTGTTTTTT. Protein sequence: CASSLRGLSEKLFF.